Presented here are 5 T cell receptor beta chains from one specimen sequenced in a study of human T cells and chemical hapten exposure. TCRdb fed the RACE reads into MiXCR, producing one record per CDR3 protein. The sample lists 95,000 or so distinct CDR3 sequences, 10% to 12% occurring once. Indicated time point: patch test 2, 6 weeks after DPC sensitization. Treatment described: therapeutic diphenylcyclopropenone sensitization with weekly scalp DPC. Sequenced material: whole blood, taken in connection with sensitization to the hapten diphenylcyclopropenone (DPC). The receptors were gathered from a woman aged 40 to 50 with alopecia areata. Some clones in this sample may be carry-over from other donors' samples.

This clonotype appeared many times. The rearrangement joins TRBV18 to TRBJ2-1; D unclear. Per germline, CDR1 KGHSH and CDR2 LQKENI. V gave up 2 bases and J gave up 4 bases, with 12 bases separating them. This CDR3 comprises 15 residues. This chain's CDR3 is CASSPLPSTYNEQFF. DNA of the CDR3: TGTGCCAGCTCACCATTACCCTCTACTTACAATGAGCAGTTCTTC. The complete variable domain, with remaining parts taken from reference TRBV18 and TRBJ2-1, reads NAGVMQNPRHLVRRRGQEARLRCSPMKGHSHVYWYRQLPEEGLKFMVYLQKENIIDESGMPKERFSAEFPKEGPSILRIQQVVRGDSAAYFCASSPLPSTYNEQFFGPGTRLTVL.

This clonotype was recorded a few times. The CDR3 region is CASSYLMNQPQHF. Here the CDR3 DNA reads TGTGCCAGCAGTTATTTGATGAATCAGCCCCAGCATTTT. The genes are TRBV6-5 and TRBJ1-5; D is unclear. CDR3 size: 13 residues. The germline V gene has CDR1 MNHEY and CDR2 SVGAGI. The V end was cut by 3 bases, the J end by 4 bases, with 7 bases between.

This clonotype was counted ten times or more. The rearrangement joins TRBV5-5 to TRBJ1-1; D is undetermined. The V gene lost 4 bases and the J gene lost 2 bases, with 9 bases spanning the gap. The germline CDR1 and CDR2 sequences are SGHKS and YYEKEE (reference sequence). This CDR3 is built from 13 residues. CDR3 in DNA: TGTGCCAGCAGCCCGCTAGATAACACTGAAGCTTTCTTT. Protein product: CASSPLDNTEAFF. The full variable domain, rest sourced from reference TRBV5-5 and TRBJ1-1, is DAGVTQSPTHLIKTRGQQVTLRCSPISGHKSVSWYQQVLGQGPQFIFQYYEKEERGRGNFPDRFSARQFPNYSSELNVNALLLGDSALYLCASSPLDNTEAFFGQGTRLTVV.

The genes are TRBV29-1 and TRBJ2-2; the D is unclear. CDR3 size: 13 residues. Trimming left V 3 bases short and J 1 base short, with 6 bases between. Germline V gives CDR1 SQVTM, CDR2 ANQGSEA. The CDR3 nucleotides are TGCAGCGTTGACGCAGGGAACACCGGGGAGCTGTTTTTT. Protein sequence: CSVDAGNTGELFF.

In this sample, this clonotype turned up many times. The rearrangement joins TRBV3-1 to TRBJ1-1; D is ambiguous. V was pared by 4 bases and J by 0 bases, with 9 bases between. The CDR3 runs 14 residues. Looked up from germline, CDR1 is LGHDT and CDR2 is YNNKEL (reference sequence). CDR3 sequence: CASSLDGLNTEAFF. CDR3 nucleotides: TGTGCCAGCAGCCTCGACGGGCTGAACACTGAAGCTTTCTTT.